The T cell receptor (beta chain) under discussion was sequenced for a study of neurological immune-mediated disorders. Regarding the study as a whole: There were no CDR3 amino acid sequences shared by expanded clones across subjects, a result suggesting private repertoires in all groups.

TCRdb re-called the 5' RACE reads with MiXCR, one entry per CDR3 protein. The profile shows 35,000 or so distinct CDR3 sequences, roughly 13% of them singletons. This clonotype was seen at least ten times. Its antigen is not known. The TCR comes from a woman between 50 and 59 years old with HTLV-1-associated myelopathy (HAM/TSP). Sequenced input: PBMCs.

In DNA form, the CDR3 reads TGTGCCAGCAGTTCCGGGAGCAGCAATCAGCCCCAGCATTTT. It translates to CASSSGSSNQPQHF. The J gene is TRBJ1-5, the V gene TRBV27; unclear D gene. The length of the CDR3 is 14 residues. Between the trimmed V and J ends, which lost 4 bases and 1 base, there was a span of 8 bases. Germline assignment: CDR1 MNHEY and CDR2 SMNVEV (reference sequence).